The 30 T cell receptor beta chains given below trace back to one sample, sequenced in a study of OX40 agonist ivuxolimab in advanced cancers. Generated by immunoSEQ multiplex PCR, the TCRdb table keeps only in-frame clones and is missing some. The sample holds 85,000 to 130,000 clones, about nine tenths seen once. The input for sequencing was CD4+ or CD8+ T cells sorted from blood, taken in a trial of the OX40 agonist ivuxolimab. These receptor sequences come from an adult with an advanced solid tumor such as melanoma, head and neck, liver or kidney cancer.

In nucleotides, the CDR3 is TGCGCCAGCAGCTTGAGAGGGGACCTAAATCAGCCCCAGCATTTT. This codes for CASSLRGDLNQPQHF. The rearrangement uses TRBV5-1 and TRBJ1-5; the D gene is possibly TRBD1 (5 bases). This CDR3 is built from 15 residues. Trimming cost V 1 base and J 4 bases, with 12 bases left between them. Germline V CDR1 and CDR2: SGHRS, YFSETQ.

The chain links TRBV20-1 to TRBJ2-5; the D is unclear. The germline gives CDR1 DFQATT, CDR2 SNEGSKA (reference sequence). The CDR3 covers 11 residues. The ends were cut back, 2 bases at V and 4 bases at J, with 5 bases in the middle. The CDR3 DNA sequence: TGCAGTGCTAGAACTGGAGAGACCCAGTACTTC. This translates into CSARTGETQYF.

The rearrangement links TRBV6-6 to TRBJ2-7; possible D gene TRBD2, 5 bases. Germline CDR1 is MNHNY and CDR2 is SVGAGI (reference sequence). Between the trimmed V and J ends, which lost 6 bases and 5 bases, there was a span of 8 bases. This CDR3 contains 11 residues. The CDR3 DNA reads as TGTGCCAGCAGGTACGGGGACGAGCAGTACTTC. Protein sequence: CASRYGDEQYF.

This clone has only a few counts. The chain employs TRBV2 and TRBJ1-6, with D perhaps TRBD1 (6 bases). Trimming took 6 bases from V and 8 from J, leaving 17 bases between them. CDR3 length: 15 residues. Germline CDR1 SNHLY, CDR2 FYNNEI. CDR3 sequence: CASSRTETSHSPLHF. CDR3 DNA sequence: TGTGCCAGCAGCAGGACAGAGACCTCTCATTCACCCCTCCACTTT.

The chain uses TRBV30 and TRBJ2-7; TRBD1 might be the D (6 bases). The V end lost 7 bases, the J end lost 1 base, and 11 bases lay between the germline ends. The CDR3 is 12 amino acids. CDR1 and CDR2 from the germline V gene are GTSNPN and SVGIG (reference sequence). The CDR3 sequence: CASDRGSYEQYF. For the CDR3, the DNA is TGTGCCTCTGATAGGGGGTCCTACGAGCAGTACTTC. The whole variable domain, filled in from reference TRBV30 and TRBJ2-7, reads SQTIHQWPATLVQPVGSPLSLECTVEGTSNPNLYWYRQAAGRGLQLLFYSVGIGQISSEVPQNLSASRPQDRQFILSSKKLLLSDSGFYLCASDRGSYEQYFGPGTRLTVT.

This chain links TRBV4-3 with TRBJ1-2, with a possible D match to TRBD1 (6 bases). Looked up from germline, CDR1 is LGHNA and CDR2 is YSLEER. There are 16 residues in the CDR3. V lost 0 bases and J 7 bases, leaving 18 bases between the germline ends. The CDR3 is CASSQDRTGGAGGYTF. The CDR3 DNA is TGCGCCAGCAGCCAAGACCGGACGGGGGGCGCGGGTGGCTACACCTTC.

V usage is TRBV5-1 and J usage is TRBJ2-2, with D uncertain. CDR1 SGHRS and CDR2 YFSETQ come from the germline V gene. The CDR3 sequence is 13 residues long. Between the trimmed V and J ends, which lost 4 bases and 3 bases, there was a span of 7 bases. The CDR3 DNA reads TGCGCCAGCAGCGTAGAATACACCGGGGAGCTGTTTTTT. It is translated as CASSVEYTGELFF.

This sequence joins TRBV5-1 and TRBJ2-2; TRBD1 matches 8 bases. The CDR3 is 16 residues long. V was pared by 4 bases and J by 4 bases, with 9 bases of the junction left unmatched. Germline values: CDR1 SGHRS, CDR2 YFSETQ. CDR3 loop: CASSPDRVQGTGELFF. The CDR3 DNA sequence: TGCGCCAGCAGCCCGGACAGGGTTCAGGGCACCGGGGAGCTGTTTTTT.

The chain links TRBV4-2 to TRBJ2-4; tentatively, D is TRBD1 (6 bases). Trimming took off 3 bases at V and 0 bases at J, with 24 bases between the two ends. The CDR3 loop spans 20 amino acids. CDR1 and CDR2 from the germline V gene are LGHNA and YNFKEQ. CDR3: CASSQEHRVTGLLAKNIQYF. The DNA of the CDR3 is TGTGCCAGCAGCCAGGAACACAGGGTTACAGGACTTCTAGCCAAAAACATTCAGTACTTC.

The chain carries TRBV7-9 and TRBJ1-6; 10 bases align to TRBD1. Germline assignment: CDR1 SEHNR and CDR2 FQNEAQ (reference sequence). V shed 5 bases, J shed 8 bases, and the junction held 6 bases outside the gene matches. This CDR3 spans 15 amino acids. The CDR3 region is CASSPGQGLDSPLHF. In DNA form, the CDR3 reads TGTGCCAGCAGCCCGGGACAGGGGTTGGATTCACCCCTCCACTTT.

This clone was detected a few times. The rearrangement links TRBV9 to TRBJ1-5; 9 positions agree with TRBD1. The CDR3 is 14 residues long. With 3 bases clipped from V and 7 bases from J, the junction kept 5 bases outside the gene matches. Looked up from germline, CDR1 is SGDLS and CDR2 is YYNGEE. The CDR3 protein is CASSAGQGGQPQHF. DNA for the CDR3: TGTGCCAGCAGCGCGGGACAGGGTGGGCAGCCCCAGCATTTT.

J is TRBJ2-3 and V is TRBV7-2, with 10 bases aligning to TRBD2. In germline, CDR1 is SGHTA, CDR2 FQGNSA. The V and J ends lost 5 bases and 8 bases, in that order; junction bases with no gene match: 7. The CDR3 length is 14 residues. The DNA of the CDR3 is TGTGCCAGCAGCCCACTAGCGGGGAAGATTACGCAGTATTTT. Translating it yields CASSPLAGKITQYF.

CDR3 in amino acids: CATSRGSQGGANQETQYF. The CDR3 DNA is TGTGCCACCAGCAGAGGGAGCCAGGGTGGGGCCAACCAAGAGACCCAGTACTTC. The chain combines TRBV15 with TRBJ2-5; D might be TRBD1 (5 bases). Germline CDR1 LNHNV, CDR2 YYDKDF (reference sequence). The germline V and J ends were trimmed by 1 base and 0 bases, with 18 bases remaining between them. The CDR3 covers 18 residues.

The chain is built from TRBV6-5 and TRBJ1-6; D is unresolved. This CDR3 is built from 11 residues. Germline V gene lookup returns CDR1 MNHEY and CDR2 SVGAGI. Trimming removed 5 bases at V and 14 bases at J, with 10 bases between. CDR3 sequence: CASSPELTLHF. The CDR3, as DNA: TGTGCCAGCAGTCCGGAGTTGACCCTCCACTTT.

J is TRBJ1-5 and V is TRBV10-3; D unclear. CDR1 ENHRY and CDR2 SYGVKD come from the germline V gene. V was cut by 0 bases and J by 5 bases, with 5 bases left in between. This CDR3 spans 13 amino acids. The CDR3 sequence: CAISESSDQPQHF. CDR3 coding DNA: TGTGCCATCAGTGAGTCCTCCGATCAGCCCCAGCATTTT.

V usage is TRBV18 and J usage is TRBJ2-3, with D perhaps TRBD2 (5 bases). CDR1 KGHSH and CDR2 LQKENI come from the germline V gene. Trimming cost V 6 bases and J 1 base, with 11 bases left between them. CDR3 length equals 14 residues. The CDR3 coding sequence is TGTGCCAGCTCGGACTCGACTGGCACAGATACGCAGTATTTT. Its translation: CASSDSTGTDTQYF.

The chain uses TRBV4-2 and TRBJ2-3; D is possibly TRBD1 or TRBD2 (5 bases each). Germline loops: CDR1 LGHNA, CDR2 YNFKEQ. Trimming stripped 1 base from V and 4 bases from J, with 9 bases between. The CDR3 sequence is 14 residues long. CDR3 in amino acids: CASSQAGSADTQYF. The CDR3 DNA reads TGTGCCAGCAGCCAAGCAGGGAGCGCAGATACGCAGTATTTT.

The gene calls are TRBV11-3 and TRBJ2-3, with D maybe TRBD2 (6 bases). V gave up 1 base and J gave up 0 bases, with 8 bases separating them. The CDR3 is made up of 15 amino acids. CDR1 is SGHNT, CDR2 YENEEA, per germline. The CDR3 DNA reads as TGTGCCAGCAGCTTAGGCGGGACTAGCACAGATACGCAGTATTTT. The encoded protein is CASSLGGTSTDTQYF.

This chain connects TRBV19 to TRBJ1-6; D gene ambiguous. From germline, CDR1 is LNHDA and CDR2 SQIVND (reference sequence). Between the trimmed V and J ends, which lost 8 bases and 9 bases, there was a span of 17 bases. CDR3 length: 14 residues. The CDR3 is CASGLLTFGSPLHF. The CDR3 coding sequence is TGTGCCAGTGGTCTCTTGACATTCGGTTCACCCCTCCACTTT.

The rearrangement uses TRBV5-1 and TRBJ1-4, with D maybe TRBD1 (6 bases). Trimming stripped 7 bases from V and 3 bases from J, with 13 bases between. The length of the CDR3 is 14 residues. CDR1 SGHRS and CDR2 YFSETQ come from the germline V gene. In nucleotides, the CDR3 is TGCGCCAGCGGTTGGGGGGCACCTAATGAAAAACTGTTTTTT. Translation: CASGWGAPNEKLFF.

The V call is TRBV30, the J call TRBJ1-1, with a weak D call TRBD1 (6 bases). Trimming removed 5 bases from V and 8 bases from J, with 21 bases in between. This CDR3 has 14 residues. Per germline, CDR1 GTSNPN and CDR2 SVGIG (reference sequence). The CDR3 DNA follows: TGTGCCTGGGCCACAGGGTTTCAGGGGCGGGAAGCTTTCTTT. Protein product: CAWATGFQGREAFF.

This rearrangement joins TRBV19 to TRBJ1-1, with 9 bases lining up with TRBD1. The CDR3 has 18 amino acids. With V trimmed by 9 bases and J by 0 bases, 17 bases remained unmatched. The germline V gene encodes CDR1 LNHDA and CDR2 SQIVND (reference sequence). CDR3 sequence (DNA): TGTGCCAGCGCGAGGGGACCTCGGGACAGGGTGATGAACACTGAAGCTTTCTTT. Amino acid sequence: CASARGPRDRVMNTEAFF. Based on the CDR3 plus reference TRBV19 and TRBJ1-1, the full variable domain is DGGITQSPKYLFRKEGQNVTLSCEQNLNHDAMYWYRQDPGQGLRLIYYSQIVNDFQKGDIAEGYSVSREKKESFPLTVTSAQKNPTAFYLCASARGPRDRVMNTEAFFGQGTRLTVV.

The chain employs TRBV2 and TRBJ2-2, with 8 positions matching TRBD1. CDR1 and CDR2 from the germline V gene are SNHLY and FYNNEI. Trimming at V came to 7 bases and at J to 2 bases, leaving 6 bases not matched to a gene. This CDR3 spans 15 amino acids. CDR3 DNA: TGTGCCAGCACTTGGACAGGGTTAAACACCGGGGAGCTGTTTTTT. Protein product: CASTWTGLNTGELFF.

This sequence joins TRBV6-5 and TRBJ1-4; 7 positions agree with TRBD1. V shed 4 bases and J 5 bases; nucleotides not matched to a gene: 7. The CDR3 runs 15 residues. Germline lookup yields CDR1 MNHEY and CDR2 SVGAGI. CDR3 sequence: CASSSISRGNEKLFF. The CDR3 DNA is TGTGCCAGCAGTTCAATTTCCAGGGGGAATGAAAAACTGTTTTTT.

The CDR3 loop is CASSPVTGGQNPLHF. In DNA form, the CDR3 reads TGTGCCAGCTCACCTGTTACGGGCGGCCAAAATCCCCTCCACTTT. V gene TRBV18 combines with J gene TRBJ1-6; D gene ambiguous. V dropped 3 bases and J dropped 13 bases, with 19 bases sitting between them. The CDR3 runs 15 residues. CDR1 and CDR2 from the germline V gene are KGHSH and LQKENI.

Turning to this clone: The junction shows a germline mismatch at one end, possibly a read error. The V gene is TRBV2, the J gene TRBJ2-5; no reliable D call. Germline V gene sequence: CDR1 SNHLY, CDR2 FYNNEI. This CDR3 has 12 residues. CDR3 bases: TGTGCCAGCAGGGAAGTATCGGAGACCCAGTACTTC. Its translation is CASREVSETQYF.

J is TRBJ2-7 and V is TRBV28, with D perhaps TRBD2 (5 bases). The CDR3 extends over 11 amino acids. Per germline, CDR1 MDHEN and CDR2 SYDVKM. The germline V and J ends were trimmed by 7 bases and 6 bases, with 10 bases remaining between them. The chain's CDR3 is CASNEGVEQYF. The CDR3, as DNA: TGTGCCAGCAACGAGGGTGTCGAGCAGTACTTC. Drawing the rest from reference TRBV28 and TRBJ2-7, the complete variable domain is DVKVTQSSRYLVKRTGEKVFLECVQDMDHENMFWYRQDPGLGLRLIYFSYDVKMKEKGDIPEGYSVSREKKERFSLILESASTNQTSMYLCASNEGVEQYFGPGTRLTVT.

This clone was seen just once. This sequence joins TRBV9 and TRBJ2-5, with TRBD2 as a possible D gene (5 bases). The CDR3 runs to 14 residues. Between the trimmed V and J ends, which lost 0 bases and 3 bases, there was a span of 9 bases. Germline V gene sequence: CDR1 SGDLS, CDR2 YYNGEE. This CDR3 is CASSVGGVEETQYF. The CDR3 nucleotides read TGTGCCAGCAGCGTAGGGGGAGTGGAAGAGACCCAGTACTTC.

As regards this clone: Other DNA sequences from this sample encode an identical CDR3 as well. CDR3 loop: CASSLRYEQYF. The CDR3 DNA sequence: TGTGCCAGCAGTTTAAGGTACGAGCAGTACTTC. This chain connects TRBV28 to TRBJ2-7; no clear D. The germline gives CDR1 MDHEN, CDR2 SYDVKM. V was shortened by 2 bases and J by 4 bases, with 3 bases between the two germline ends. The CDR3 loop spans 11 amino acids. Based on the CDR3 plus reference TRBV28 and TRBJ2-7, the full variable domain is DVKVTQSSRYLVKRTGEKVFLECVQDMDHENMFWYRQDPGLGLRLIYFSYDVKMKEKGDIPEGYSVSREKKERFSLILESASTNQTSMYLCASSLRYEQYFGPGTRLTVT.

V usage is TRBV4-1 and J usage is TRBJ2-6; TRBD1 matches 9 bases. In germline, CDR1 is MGHRA, CDR2 YSYEKL. J was trimmed by 4 bases and V by 1 base; bases with no gene match: 8. CDR3 length: 18 residues. The CDR3 reads CASSQGGQGSGGANVLTF. The CDR3 DNA reads TGCGCCAGCAGCCAAGGGGGACAGGGAAGCGGAGGGGCCAACGTCCTGACTTTC.